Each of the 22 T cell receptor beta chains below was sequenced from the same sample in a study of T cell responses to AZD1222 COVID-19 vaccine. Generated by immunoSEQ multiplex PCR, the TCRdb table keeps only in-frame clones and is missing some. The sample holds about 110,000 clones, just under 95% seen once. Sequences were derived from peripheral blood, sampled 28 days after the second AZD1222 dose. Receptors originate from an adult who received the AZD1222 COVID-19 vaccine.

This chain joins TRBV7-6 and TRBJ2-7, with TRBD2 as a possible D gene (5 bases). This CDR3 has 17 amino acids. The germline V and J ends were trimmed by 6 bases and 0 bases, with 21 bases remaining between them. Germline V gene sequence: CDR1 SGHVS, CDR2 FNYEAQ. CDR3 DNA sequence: TGTGCCAGCAGTTTCGCCCTAGCAGGTTCAAGCTCCTACGAGCAGTACTTC. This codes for CASSFALAGSSSYEQYF.

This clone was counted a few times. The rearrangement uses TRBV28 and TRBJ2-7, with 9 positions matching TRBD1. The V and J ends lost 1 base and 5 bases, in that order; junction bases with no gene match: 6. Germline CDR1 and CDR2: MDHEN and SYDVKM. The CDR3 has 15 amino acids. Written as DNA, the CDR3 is TGTGCCAGCAGTTTATTACAGGGGGCTCCTAACGAGCAGTACTTC. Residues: CASSLLQGAPNEQYF.

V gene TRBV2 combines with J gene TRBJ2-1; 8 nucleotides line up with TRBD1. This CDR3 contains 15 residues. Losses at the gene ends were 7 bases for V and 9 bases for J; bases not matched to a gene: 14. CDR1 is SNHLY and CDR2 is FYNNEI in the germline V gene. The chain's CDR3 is CASTRQGQTGGEQFF. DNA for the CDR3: TGTGCCAGCACCCGACAGGGGCAGACCGGTGGTGAGCAGTTCTTC.

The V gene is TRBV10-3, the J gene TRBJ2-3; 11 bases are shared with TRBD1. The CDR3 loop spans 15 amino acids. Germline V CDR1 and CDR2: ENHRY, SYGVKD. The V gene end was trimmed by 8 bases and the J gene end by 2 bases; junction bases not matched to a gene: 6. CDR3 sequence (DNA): TGTGCCATCTCCGGGACAGGGGGATCCACAGATACGCAGTATTTT. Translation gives CAISGTGGSTDTQYF.

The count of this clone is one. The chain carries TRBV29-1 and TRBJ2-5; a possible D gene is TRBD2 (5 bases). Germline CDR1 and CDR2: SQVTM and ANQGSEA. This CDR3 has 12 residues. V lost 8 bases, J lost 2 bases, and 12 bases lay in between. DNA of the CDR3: TGCAGCCACAGCCGAGGGCAAGAGACCCAGTACTTC. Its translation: CSHSRGQETQYF. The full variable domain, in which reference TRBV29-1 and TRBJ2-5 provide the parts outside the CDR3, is SAVISQKPSRDICQRGTSLTIQCQVDSQVTMMFWYRQQPGQSLTLIATANQGSEATYESGFVIDKFPISRPNLTFSTLTVSNMSPEDSSIYLCSHSRGQETQYFGPGTRLLVL.

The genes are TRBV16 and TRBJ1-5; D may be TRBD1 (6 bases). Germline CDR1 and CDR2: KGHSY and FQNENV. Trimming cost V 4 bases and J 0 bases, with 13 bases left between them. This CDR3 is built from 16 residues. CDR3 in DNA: TGTGCCAGCAGCCCCAGACAGGATAATAGCAATCAGCCCCAGCATTTT. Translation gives CASSPRQDNSNQPQHF.

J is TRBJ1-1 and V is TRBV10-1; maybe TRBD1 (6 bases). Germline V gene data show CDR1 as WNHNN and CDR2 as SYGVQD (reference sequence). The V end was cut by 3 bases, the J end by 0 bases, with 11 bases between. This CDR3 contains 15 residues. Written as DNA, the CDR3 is TGCGCCAGCAGTGAAGGGCAGGGGATGAACACTGAAGCTTTCTTT. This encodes CASSEGQGMNTEAFF.

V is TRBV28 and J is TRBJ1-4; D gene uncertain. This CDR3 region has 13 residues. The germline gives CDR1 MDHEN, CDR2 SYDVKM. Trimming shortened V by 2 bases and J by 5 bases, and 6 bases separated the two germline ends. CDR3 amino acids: CASSLDGNEKLFF. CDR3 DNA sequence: TGTGCCAGCAGTTTAGACGGGAATGAAAAACTGTTTTTT.

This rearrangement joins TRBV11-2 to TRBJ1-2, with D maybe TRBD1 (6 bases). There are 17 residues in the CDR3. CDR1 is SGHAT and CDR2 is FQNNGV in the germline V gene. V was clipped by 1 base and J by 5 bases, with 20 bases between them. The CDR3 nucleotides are TGTGCCAGCAGCTTAGCAGTGGCAGGGGCAGTGGGGTATGGCTACACCTTC. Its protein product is CASSLAVAGAVGYGYTF.

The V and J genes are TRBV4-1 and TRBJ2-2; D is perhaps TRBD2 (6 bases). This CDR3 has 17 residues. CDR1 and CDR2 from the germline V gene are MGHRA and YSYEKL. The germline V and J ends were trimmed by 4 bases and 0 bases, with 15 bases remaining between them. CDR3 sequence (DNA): TGCGCCAGCAGCCCGCCTCAGACTAGATCGAACACCGGGGAGCTGTTTTTT. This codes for CASSPPQTRSNTGELFF.

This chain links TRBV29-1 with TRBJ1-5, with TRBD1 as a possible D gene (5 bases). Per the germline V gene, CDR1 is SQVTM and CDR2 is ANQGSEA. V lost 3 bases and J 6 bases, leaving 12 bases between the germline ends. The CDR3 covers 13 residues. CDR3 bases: TGCAGCGTTGAGGCAGGGTTCGGTCAGCCCCAGCATTTT. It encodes CSVEAGFGQPQHF.

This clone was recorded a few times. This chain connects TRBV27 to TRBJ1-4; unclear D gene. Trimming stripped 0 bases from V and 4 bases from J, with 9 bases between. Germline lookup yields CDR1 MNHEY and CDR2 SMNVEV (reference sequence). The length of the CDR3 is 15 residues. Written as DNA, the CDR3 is TGTGCCAGCAGTTTATCAGGAACTTATAATGAAAAACTGTTTTTT. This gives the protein CASSLSGTYNEKLFF.

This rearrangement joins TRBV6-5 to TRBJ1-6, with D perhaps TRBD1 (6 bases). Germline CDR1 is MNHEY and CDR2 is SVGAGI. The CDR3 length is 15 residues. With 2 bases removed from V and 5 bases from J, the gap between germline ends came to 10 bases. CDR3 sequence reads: CASSYQQGNNSPLHF. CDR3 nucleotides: TGTGCCAGCAGTTACCAACAGGGTAATAATTCACCCCTCCACTTT.

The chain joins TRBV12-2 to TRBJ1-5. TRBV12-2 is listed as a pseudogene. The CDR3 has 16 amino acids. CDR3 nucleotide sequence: TGTGCAAGTCGCTTTTTAGTTGGGGGGAAGATACAGCCCCAGCATTTT. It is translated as CASRFLVGGKIQPQHF.

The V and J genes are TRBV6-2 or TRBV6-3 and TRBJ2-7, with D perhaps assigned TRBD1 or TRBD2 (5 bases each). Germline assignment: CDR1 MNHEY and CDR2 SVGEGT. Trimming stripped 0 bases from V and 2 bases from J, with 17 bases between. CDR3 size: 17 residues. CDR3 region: CASSYSIGTRSPYEQYF. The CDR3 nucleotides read TGTGCCAGCAGTTACTCGATTGGGACCCGGAGTCCCTACGAGCAGTACTTC.

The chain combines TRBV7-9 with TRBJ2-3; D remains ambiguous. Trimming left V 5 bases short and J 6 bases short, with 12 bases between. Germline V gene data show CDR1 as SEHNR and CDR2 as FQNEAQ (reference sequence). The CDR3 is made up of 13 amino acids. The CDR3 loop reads CASSPGPADTQYF. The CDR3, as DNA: TGTGCCAGCAGCCCGGGCCCAGCGGATACGCAGTATTTT.

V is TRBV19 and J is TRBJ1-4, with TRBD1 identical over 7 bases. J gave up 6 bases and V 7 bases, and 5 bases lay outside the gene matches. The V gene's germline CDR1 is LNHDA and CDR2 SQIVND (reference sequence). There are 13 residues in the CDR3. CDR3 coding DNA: TGTGCCAGTATAGGGACAGCAGATGAAAAACTGTTTTTT. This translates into CASIGTADEKLFF.

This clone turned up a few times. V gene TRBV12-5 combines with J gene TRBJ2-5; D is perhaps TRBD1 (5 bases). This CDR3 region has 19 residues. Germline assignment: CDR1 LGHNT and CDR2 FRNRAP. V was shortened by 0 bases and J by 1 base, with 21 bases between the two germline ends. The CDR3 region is CASGLVLRTSTGSQETQYF. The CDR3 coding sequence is TGTGCTAGTGGTTTGGTACTGAGAACCTCCACAGGAAGCCAAGAGACCCAGTACTTC.

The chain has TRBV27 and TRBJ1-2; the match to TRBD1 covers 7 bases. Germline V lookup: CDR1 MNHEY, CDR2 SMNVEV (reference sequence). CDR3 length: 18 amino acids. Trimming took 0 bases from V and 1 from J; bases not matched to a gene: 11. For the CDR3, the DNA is TGTGCCAGCAGTTTATCGAGGGGGCGGGGGGGCTTTAACTATGGCTACACCTTC. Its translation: CASSLSRGRGGFNYGYTF.

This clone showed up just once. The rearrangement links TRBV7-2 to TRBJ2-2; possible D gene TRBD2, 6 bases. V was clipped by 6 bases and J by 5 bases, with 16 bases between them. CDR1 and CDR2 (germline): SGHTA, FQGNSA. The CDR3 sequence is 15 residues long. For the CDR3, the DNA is TGTGCCAGCAGAACGGCGGGGTTGAGTACCGGGGAGCTGTTTTTT. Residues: CASRTAGLSTGELFF. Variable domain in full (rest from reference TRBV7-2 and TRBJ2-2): GAGVSQSPSNKVTEKGKDVELRCDPISGHTALYWYRQSLGQGLEFLIYFQGNSAPDKSGLPSDRFSAERTGGSVSTLTIQRTQQEDSAVYLCASRTAGLSTGELFFGEGSRLTVL.

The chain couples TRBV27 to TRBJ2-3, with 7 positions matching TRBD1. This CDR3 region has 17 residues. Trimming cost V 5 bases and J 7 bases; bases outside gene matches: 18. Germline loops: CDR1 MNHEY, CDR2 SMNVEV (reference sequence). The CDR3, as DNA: TGTGCCAGCAGTACCCTCCTACAGGGGATTGCGAGTTATACGCAGTATTTT. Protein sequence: CASSTLLQGIASYTQYF.

CDR3 coding DNA: TGTGCCAGCAGCTTAGAGGGAGCCCAGCCCCAGCATTTT. This encodes CASSLEGAQPQHF. This rearrangement joins TRBV7-9 to TRBJ1-5; D remains unclear. V was trimmed by 1 base and J by 7 bases, leaving 8 bases between them. The CDR3 spans 13 residues. Germline loops: CDR1 SEHNR, CDR2 FQNEAQ (reference sequence).